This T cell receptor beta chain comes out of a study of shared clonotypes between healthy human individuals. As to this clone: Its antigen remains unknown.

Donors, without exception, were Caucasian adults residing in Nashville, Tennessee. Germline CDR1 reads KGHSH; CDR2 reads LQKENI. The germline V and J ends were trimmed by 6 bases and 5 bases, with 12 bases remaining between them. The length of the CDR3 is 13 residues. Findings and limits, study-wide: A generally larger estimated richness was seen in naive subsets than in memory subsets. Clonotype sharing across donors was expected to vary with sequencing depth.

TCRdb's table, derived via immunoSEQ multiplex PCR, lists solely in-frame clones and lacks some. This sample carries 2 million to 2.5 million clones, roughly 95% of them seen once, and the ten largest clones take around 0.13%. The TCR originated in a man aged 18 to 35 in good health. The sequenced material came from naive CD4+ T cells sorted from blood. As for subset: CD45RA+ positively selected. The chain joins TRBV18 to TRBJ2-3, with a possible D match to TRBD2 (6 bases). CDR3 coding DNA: TGTGCCAGCTCGCGCGGGGTACAAGATACGCAGTATTTT. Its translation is CASSRGVQDTQYF. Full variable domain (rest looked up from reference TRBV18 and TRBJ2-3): NAGVMQNPRHLVRRRGQEARLRCSPMKGHSHVYWYRQLPEEGLKFMVYLQKENIIDESGMPKERFSAEFPKEGPSILRIQQVVRGDSAAYFCASSRGVQDTQYFGPGTRLTVL.